This T cell receptor beta chain stems from a study of memory CD4+ T cells and cytomegalovirus serostatus. The overall study: Donors were healthy Belgian adults, 9 CMV seropositive and about two dozen seronegative.

The germline V gene has CDR1 MDHEN and CDR2 SYDVKM. V dropped 6 bases and J dropped 6; count of bases not matched to a gene: 11. The CDR3 has 16 amino acids. Study conclusions and caveats: Median bootstrapped AUC for CMV status was about 0.95 originally, approximately 0.9 US-trained.

Single viable CD3+CD4+CD8-CD45RO+ cells were sorted as the memory CD4+ T cells. Serum IgG to CMV pp150, pp28, p38 and p52 defined serostatus. Assay: immunoSEQ multiplex PCR; the TCRdb copy retains only in-frame clones and omits some. The sample consists of about 50,000 clones, around four fifths of them appearing once. A word on this clone: Its specificity is not known.

The V call is TRBV28, the J call TRBJ2-1, with TRBD1 identical over 10 bases. This sequence was found in an adult in good health and CMV-seronegative. The specimen sequenced was memory CD4+ T cells from blood. The DNA for the CDR3 is TGTGCCAGCAGCTATACGCGACAGGGGGCAATCAATGAGCAGTTCTTC. It yields the protein CASSYTRQGAINEQFF.